This entry is about one T cell receptor beta chain. Its matching antigen is unknown. The CDR3 does not end in the conserved phenylalanine or tryptophan, so this is likely a read error. It was with previously described methods and listed TCR primers that bulk TCR libraries were made. MiXCR, applied by TCRdb to the PCR reads, yields one record per CDR3 protein. The table includes around 460,000 distinct CDR3 sequences, about 21% detected once. This CDR3 is 16 amino acids long. V lost 6 bases and J 3 bases, leaving 20 bases between the germline ends. Sorting defined naive CD8 T cells as CD8+CD4-CCR7+CD45RA+. This sample is drawn from a study of molecular identifiers for immune sequencing clone quantification. Findings and limits, study-wide: Highly expanded clone sizes could be underestimated by identical TCR molecules sharing a barcode.

The source of this sequence is a human donor in good health. Some libraries in this study had Jurkat cell RNA spiked in. This sequence joins TRBV12-3 or TRBV12-4 and TRBJ1-2, with D possibly being TRBD1 (5 bases). The sequencing input was naive CD8+ T cells from blood, with Jurkat cell RNA spiked in. Described subset: FACS-sorted CD8+CD4-CCR7+CD45RA+ naive T cells. CDR3 in DNA: TGTGCCAGCAGCCCAATGGGGGGGATAGGTTACTATGGCTACACCCTC. It translates to CASSPMGGIGYYGYTL.